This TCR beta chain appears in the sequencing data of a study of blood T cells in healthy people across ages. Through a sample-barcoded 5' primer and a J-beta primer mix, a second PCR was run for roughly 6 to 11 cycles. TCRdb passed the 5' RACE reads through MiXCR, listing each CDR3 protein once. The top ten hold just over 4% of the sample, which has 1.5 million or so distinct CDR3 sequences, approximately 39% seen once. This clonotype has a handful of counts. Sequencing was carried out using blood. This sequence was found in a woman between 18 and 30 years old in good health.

The CDR3 DNA follows: TGTGCCAGCAGGAATGCAATAACTGAAGCTTTCTTT. This gives the protein CASRNAITEAFF. The V call is TRBV6-5, the J call TRBJ1-1; D not certain. This CDR3 is 12 amino acids long. V was trimmed by 6 bases and J by 5 bases, leaving 10 bases between them. CDR1 and CDR2 (germline): MNHEY, SVGAGI.